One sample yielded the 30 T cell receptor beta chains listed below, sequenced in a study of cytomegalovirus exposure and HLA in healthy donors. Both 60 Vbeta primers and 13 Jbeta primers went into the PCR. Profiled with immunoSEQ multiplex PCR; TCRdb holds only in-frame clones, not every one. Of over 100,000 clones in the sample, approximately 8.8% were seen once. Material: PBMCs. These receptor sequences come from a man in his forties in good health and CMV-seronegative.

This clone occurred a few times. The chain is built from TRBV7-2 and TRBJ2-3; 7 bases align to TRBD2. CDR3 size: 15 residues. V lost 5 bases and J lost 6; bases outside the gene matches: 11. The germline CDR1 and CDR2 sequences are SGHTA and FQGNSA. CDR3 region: CASSLTSIPSDTQYF. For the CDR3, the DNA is TGTGCCAGCAGCCTGACTAGCATCCCCTCCGATACGCAGTATTTT. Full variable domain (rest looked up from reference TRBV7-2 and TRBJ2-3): GAGVSQSPSNKVTEKGKDVELRCDPISGHTALYWYRQSLGQGLEFLIYFQGNSAPDKSGLPSDRFSAERTGGSVSTLTIQRTQQEDSAVYLCASSLTSIPSDTQYFGPGTRLTVL.

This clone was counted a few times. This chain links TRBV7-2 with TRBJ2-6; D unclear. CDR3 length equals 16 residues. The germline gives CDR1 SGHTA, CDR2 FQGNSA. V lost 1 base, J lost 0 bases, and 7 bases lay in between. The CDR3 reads CASSLVTSSGANVLTF. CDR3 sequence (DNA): TGTGCCAGCAGCTTAGTAACGAGCTCTGGGGCCAACGTCCTGACTTTC. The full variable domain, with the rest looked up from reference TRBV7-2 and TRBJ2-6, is GAGVSQSPSNKVTEKGKDVELRCDPISGHTALYWYRQSLGQGLEFLIYFQGNSAPDKSGLPSDRFSAERTGGSVSTLTIQRTQQEDSAVYLCASSLVTSSGANVLTFGAGSRLTVL.

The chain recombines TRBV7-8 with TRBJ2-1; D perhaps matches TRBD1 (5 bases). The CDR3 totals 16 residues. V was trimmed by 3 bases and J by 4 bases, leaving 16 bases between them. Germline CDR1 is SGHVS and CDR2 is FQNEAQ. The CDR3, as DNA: TGTGCCAGCAGCTTTTCTCTAGGGGCCGGGTACAATGAGCAGTTCTTC. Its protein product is CASSFSLGAGYNEQFF.

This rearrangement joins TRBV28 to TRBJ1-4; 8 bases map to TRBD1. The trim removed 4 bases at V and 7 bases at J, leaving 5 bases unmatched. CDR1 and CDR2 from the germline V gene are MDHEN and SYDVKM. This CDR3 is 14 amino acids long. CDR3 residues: CASSSTGVAEKLFF. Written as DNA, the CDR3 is TGTGCCAGCAGTTCGACAGGGGTGGCTGAAAAACTGTTTTTT.

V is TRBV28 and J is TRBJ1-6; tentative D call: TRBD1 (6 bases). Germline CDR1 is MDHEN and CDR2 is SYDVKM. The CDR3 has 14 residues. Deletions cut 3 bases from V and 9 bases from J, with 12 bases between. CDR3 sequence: CASSFSGDGSPLHF. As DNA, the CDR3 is TGTGCCAGCAGTTTCTCAGGGGACGGTTCACCCCTCCACTTT.

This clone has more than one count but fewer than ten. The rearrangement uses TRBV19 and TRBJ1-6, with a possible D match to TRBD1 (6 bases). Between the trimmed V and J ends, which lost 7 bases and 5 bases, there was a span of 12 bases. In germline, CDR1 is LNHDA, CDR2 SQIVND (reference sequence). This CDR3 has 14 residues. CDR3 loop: CASKQGVNNSPLHF. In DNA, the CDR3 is TGTGCCAGTAAACAGGGCGTTAATAATTCACCCCTCCACTTT.

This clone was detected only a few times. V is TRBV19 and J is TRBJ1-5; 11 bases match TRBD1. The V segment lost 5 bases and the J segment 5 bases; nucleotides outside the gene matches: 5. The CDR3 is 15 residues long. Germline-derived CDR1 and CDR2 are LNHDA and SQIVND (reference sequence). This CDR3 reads CASSWGQGDYQPQHF. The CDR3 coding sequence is TGTGCCAGTAGTTGGGGACAGGGGGACTATCAGCCCCAGCATTTT.

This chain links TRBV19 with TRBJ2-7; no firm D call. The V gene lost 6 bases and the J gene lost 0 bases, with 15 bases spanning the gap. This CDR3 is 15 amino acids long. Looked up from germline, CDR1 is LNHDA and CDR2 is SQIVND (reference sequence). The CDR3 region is CASSPRRRSSYEQYF. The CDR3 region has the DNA TGTGCCAGTAGCCCGAGGCGGCGGAGCTCCTACGAGCAGTACTTC.

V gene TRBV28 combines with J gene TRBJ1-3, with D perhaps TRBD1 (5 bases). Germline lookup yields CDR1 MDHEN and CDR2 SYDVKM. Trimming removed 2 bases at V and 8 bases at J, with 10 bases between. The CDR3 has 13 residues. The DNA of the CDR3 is TGTGCCAGCAGTTTAAGGGGAGGAGACACCATATATTTT. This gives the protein CASSLRGGDTIYF.

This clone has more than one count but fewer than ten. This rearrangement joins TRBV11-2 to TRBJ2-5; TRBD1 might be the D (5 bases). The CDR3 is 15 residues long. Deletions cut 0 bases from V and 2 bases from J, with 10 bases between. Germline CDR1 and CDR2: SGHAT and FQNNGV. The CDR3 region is CASSLDGASQETQYF. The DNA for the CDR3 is TGTGCCAGCAGCTTAGATGGGGCCTCACAAGAGACCCAGTACTTC. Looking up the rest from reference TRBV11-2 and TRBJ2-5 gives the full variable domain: EAGVAQSPRYKIIEKRQSVAFWCNPISGHATLYWYQQILGQGPKLLIQFQNNGVVDDSQLPKDRFSAERLKGVDSTLKIQPAKLEDSAVYLCASSLDGASQETQYFGPGTRLLVL.

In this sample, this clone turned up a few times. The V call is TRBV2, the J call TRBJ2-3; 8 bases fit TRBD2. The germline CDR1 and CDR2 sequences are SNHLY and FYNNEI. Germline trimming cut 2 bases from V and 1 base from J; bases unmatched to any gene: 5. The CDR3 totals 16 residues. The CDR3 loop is CASSETFSGGTDTQYF. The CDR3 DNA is TGTGCCAGCAGTGAAACTTTTAGCGGGGGCACAGATACGCAGTATTTT.

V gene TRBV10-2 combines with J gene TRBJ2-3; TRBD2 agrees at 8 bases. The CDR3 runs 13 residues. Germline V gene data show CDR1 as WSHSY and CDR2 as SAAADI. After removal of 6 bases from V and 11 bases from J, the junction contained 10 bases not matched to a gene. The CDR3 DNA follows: TGCGCCAGCAGACCAGCGGGGGCGAGGGGGCAGTATTTT. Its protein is CASRPAGARGQYF.

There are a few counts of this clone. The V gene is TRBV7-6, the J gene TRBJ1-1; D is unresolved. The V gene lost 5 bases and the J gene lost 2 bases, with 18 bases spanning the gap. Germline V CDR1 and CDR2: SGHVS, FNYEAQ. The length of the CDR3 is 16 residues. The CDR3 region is CASSPRVSLRNTEAFF. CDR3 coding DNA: TGTGCCAGCAGCCCCCGTGTCAGTTTAAGAAACACTGAAGCTTTCTTT.

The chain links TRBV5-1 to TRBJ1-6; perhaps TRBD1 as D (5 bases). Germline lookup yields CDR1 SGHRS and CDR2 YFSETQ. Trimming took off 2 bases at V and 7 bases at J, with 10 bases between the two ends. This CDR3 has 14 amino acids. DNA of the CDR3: TGCGCCAGCAGCTTTGTAGGGGAAAATTCACCCCTCCACTTT. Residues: CASSFVGENSPLHF.

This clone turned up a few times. The CDR3 DNA reads as TGTGCCTGCTCCCTCGGCGGGGTCAGCTCCTATAATTCACCCCTCCACTTT. The encoded protein is CACSLGGVSSYNSPLHF. V and J are TRBV30 and TRBJ1-6; no clear D. CDR1 GTSNPN and CDR2 SVGIG come from the germline V gene (reference sequence). There are 17 residues in the CDR3. Trimming pared 6 bases from V and 0 bases from J, leaving 18 bases between.

The CDR3 DNA sequence: TGTGCCAGTAGCAACCTGCCGGGACAGGGGGCGGGTGGGAAAGCTTTCTTT. Protein: CASSNLPGQGAGGKAFF. J is TRBJ1-1 and V is TRBV19; 12 bases match TRBD1. The length of the CDR3 is 17 residues. Unmatched junction bases numbered 17, after V lost 6 bases and J lost 9 bases. CDR1 is LNHDA and CDR2 is SQIVND in the germline V gene (reference sequence).

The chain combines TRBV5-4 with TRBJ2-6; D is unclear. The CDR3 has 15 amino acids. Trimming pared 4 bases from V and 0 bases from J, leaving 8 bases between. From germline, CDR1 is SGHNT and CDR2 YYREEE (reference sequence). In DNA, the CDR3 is TGTGCCAGCAGCCCCGACAACTCTGGGGCCAACGTCCTGACTTTC. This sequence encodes CASSPDNSGANVLTF.

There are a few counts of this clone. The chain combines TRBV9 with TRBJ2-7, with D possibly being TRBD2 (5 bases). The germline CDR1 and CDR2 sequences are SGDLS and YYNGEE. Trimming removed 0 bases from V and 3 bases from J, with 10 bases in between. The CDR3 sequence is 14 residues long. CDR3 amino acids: CASSVAVGDYEQYF. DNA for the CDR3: TGTGCCAGCAGCGTAGCGGTCGGGGACTACGAGCAGTACTTC.

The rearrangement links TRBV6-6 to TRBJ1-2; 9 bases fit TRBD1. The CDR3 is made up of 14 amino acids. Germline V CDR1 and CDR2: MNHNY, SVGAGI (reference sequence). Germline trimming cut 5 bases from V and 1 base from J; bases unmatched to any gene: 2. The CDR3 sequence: CASSRGQGNYGYTF. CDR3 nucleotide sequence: TGTGCCAGCAGTAGGGGACAGGGTAACTATGGCTACACCTTC.

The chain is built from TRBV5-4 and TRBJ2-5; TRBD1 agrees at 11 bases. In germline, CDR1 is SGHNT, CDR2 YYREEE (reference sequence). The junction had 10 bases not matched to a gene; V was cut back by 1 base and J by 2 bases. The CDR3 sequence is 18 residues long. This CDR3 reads CASSLRGRGQGGQETQYF. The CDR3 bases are TGTGCCAGCAGCTTGAGGGGGCGGGGACAGGGGGGTCAAGAGACCCAGTACTTC.

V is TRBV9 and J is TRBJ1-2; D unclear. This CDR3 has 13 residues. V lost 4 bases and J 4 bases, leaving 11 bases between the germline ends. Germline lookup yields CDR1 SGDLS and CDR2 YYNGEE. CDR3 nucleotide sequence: TGTGCCAGCAGCACCGGAGGTCTCTATGGCTACACCTTC. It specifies CASSTGGLYGYTF.

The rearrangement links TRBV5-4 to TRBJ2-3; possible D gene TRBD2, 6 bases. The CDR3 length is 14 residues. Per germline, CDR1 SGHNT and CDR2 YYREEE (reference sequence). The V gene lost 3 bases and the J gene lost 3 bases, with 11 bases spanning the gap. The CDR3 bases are TGTGCCAGCAGCTCCGGGACTCCTACAGATACGCAGTATTTT. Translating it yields CASSSGTPTDTQYF.

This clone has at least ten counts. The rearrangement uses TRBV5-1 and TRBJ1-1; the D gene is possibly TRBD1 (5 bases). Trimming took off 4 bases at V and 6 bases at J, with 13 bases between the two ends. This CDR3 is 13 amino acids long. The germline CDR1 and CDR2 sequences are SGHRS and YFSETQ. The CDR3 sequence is CASSNSQGAEAFF. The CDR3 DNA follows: TGCGCCAGCAGCAACAGCCAGGGTGCTGAAGCTTTCTTT.

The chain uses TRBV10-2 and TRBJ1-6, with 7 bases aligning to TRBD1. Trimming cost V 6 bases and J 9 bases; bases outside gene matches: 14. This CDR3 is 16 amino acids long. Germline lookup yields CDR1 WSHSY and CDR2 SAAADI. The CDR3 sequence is CASSPQTGTDASPLHF. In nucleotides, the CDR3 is TGCGCCAGCAGCCCACAAACCGGGACAGACGCTTCACCCCTCCACTTT.

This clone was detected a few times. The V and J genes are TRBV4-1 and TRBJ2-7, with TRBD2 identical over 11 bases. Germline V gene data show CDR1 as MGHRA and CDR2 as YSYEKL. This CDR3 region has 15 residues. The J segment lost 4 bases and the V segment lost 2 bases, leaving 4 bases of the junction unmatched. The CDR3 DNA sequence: TGCGCCAGCAGCCAACTAGCGGGGGGACCTTACGAGCAGTACTTC. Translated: CASSQLAGGPYEQYF.

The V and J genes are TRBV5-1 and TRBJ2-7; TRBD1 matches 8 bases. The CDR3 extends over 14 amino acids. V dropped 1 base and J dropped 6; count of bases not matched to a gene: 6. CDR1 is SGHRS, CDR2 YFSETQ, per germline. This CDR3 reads CASSLSTGGGEQYF. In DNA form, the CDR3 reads TGCGCCAGCAGCTTGTCAACAGGGGGAGGCGAGCAGTACTTC.

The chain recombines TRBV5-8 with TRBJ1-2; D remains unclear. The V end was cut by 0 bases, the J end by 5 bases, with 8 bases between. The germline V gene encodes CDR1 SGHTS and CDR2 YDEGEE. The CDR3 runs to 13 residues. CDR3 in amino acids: CASSLVRVYGYTF. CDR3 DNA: TGTGCCAGCAGCTTGGTTCGCGTTTATGGCTACACCTTC.

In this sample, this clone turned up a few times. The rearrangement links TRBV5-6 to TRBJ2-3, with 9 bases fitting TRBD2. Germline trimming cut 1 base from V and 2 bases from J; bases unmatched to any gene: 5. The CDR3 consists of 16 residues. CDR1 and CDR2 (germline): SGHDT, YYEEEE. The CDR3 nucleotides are TGTGCCAGCAGCTTGAAGCGGGGGGTCCCCACAGATACGCAGTATTTT. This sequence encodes CASSLKRGVPTDTQYF.

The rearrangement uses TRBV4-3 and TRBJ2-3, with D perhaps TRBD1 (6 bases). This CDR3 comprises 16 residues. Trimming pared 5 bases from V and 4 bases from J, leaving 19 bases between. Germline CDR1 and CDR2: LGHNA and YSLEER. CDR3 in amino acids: CASSEFGDPGADTQYF. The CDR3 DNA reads TGCGCCAGCAGCGAGTTCGGAGATCCAGGGGCAGATACGCAGTATTTT.

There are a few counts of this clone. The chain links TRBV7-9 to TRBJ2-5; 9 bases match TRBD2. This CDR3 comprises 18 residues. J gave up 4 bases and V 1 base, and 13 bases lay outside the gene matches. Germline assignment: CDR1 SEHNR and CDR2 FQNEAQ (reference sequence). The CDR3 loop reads CASSLVGASGEMGETQYF. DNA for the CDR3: TGTGCCAGCAGCTTAGTTGGGGCTAGCGGGGAGATGGGAGAGACCCAGTACTTC.